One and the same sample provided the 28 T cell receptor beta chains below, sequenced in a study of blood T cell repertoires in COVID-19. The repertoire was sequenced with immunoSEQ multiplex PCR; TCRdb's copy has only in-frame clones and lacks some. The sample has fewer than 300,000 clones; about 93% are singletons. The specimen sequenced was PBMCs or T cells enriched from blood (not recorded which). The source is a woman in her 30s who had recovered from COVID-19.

DNA for the CDR3: TGTGCCAGCAGCTCGGGGTGGGACAGGGGGAGCGAGCAGTACTTC. Protein product: CASSSGWDRGSEQYF. The chain uses TRBV5-8 and TRBJ2-7, with 11 nucleotides matching TRBD1. CDR1 is SGHTS and CDR2 is YDEGEE in the germline V gene. The CDR3 contains 15 residues. V lost 3 bases to trimming and J lost 6 bases; unmatched junction nucleotides: 8.

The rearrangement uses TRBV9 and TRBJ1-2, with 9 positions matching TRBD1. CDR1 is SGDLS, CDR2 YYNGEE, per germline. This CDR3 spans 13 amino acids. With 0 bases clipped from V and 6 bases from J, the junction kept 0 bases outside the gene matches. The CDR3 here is CASSVGTGDGYTF. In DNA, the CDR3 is TGTGCCAGCAGCGTAGGGACAGGGGATGGCTACACCTTC.

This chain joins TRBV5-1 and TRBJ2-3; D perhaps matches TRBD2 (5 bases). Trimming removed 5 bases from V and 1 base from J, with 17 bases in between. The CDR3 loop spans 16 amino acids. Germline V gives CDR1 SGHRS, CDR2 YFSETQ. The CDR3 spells CASSRLGRWGTDTQYF. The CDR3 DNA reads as TGCGCCAGCAGTCGGTTGGGGAGATGGGGCACAGATACGCAGTATTTT. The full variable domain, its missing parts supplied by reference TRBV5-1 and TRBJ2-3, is KAGVTQTPRYLIKTRGQQVTLSCSPISGHRSVSWYQQTPGQGLQFLFEYFSETQRNKGNFPGRFSGRQFSNSRSEMNVSTLELGDSALYLCASSRLGRWGTDTQYFGPGTRLTVL.

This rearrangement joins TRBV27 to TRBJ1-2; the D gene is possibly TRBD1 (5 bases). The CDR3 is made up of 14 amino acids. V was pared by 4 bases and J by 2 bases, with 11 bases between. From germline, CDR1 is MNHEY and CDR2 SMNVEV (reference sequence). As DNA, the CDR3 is TGTGCCAGCAGTTATCGGGGGACCAACTATGGCTACACCTTC. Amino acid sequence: CASSYRGTNYGYTF.

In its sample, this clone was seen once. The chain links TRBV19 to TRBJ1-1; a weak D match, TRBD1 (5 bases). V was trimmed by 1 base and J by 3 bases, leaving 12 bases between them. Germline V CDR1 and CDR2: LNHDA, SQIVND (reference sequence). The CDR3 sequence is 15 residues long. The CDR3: CASSIGGGADTEAFF. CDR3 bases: TGTGCCAGTAGTATAGGGGGAGGGGCTGACACTGAAGCTTTCTTT.

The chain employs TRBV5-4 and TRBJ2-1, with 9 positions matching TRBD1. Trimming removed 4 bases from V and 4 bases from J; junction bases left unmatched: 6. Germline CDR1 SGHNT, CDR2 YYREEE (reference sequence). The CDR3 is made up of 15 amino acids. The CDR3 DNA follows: TGTGCCAGCAGCAGGGGACAGGGTGGGTACAATGAGCAGTTCTTC. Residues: CASSRGQGGYNEQFF.

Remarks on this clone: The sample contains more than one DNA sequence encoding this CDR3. The CDR3 nucleotides are TGTGCCAGCACCAGGGATAGCAATCAGCCCCAGCATTTT. It translates to CASTRDSNQPQHF. This chain links TRBV28 with TRBJ1-5, with D maybe TRBD1 (5 bases). V gave up 7 bases and J gave up 0 bases, with 7 bases separating them. CDR3 length equals 13 residues. Germline CDR1 MDHEN, CDR2 SYDVKM.

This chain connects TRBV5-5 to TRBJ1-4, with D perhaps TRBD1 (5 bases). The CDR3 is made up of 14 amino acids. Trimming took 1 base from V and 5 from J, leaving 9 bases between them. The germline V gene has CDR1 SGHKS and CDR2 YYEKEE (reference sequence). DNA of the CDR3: TGTGCCAGCAGCTTGACAGGCCGAAATGAAAAACTGTTTTTT. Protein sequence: CASSLTGRNEKLFF.

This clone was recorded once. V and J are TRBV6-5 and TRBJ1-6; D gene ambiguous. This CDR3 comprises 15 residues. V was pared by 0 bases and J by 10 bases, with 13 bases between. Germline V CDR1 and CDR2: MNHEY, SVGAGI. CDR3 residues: CASSYSWVAESPLHF. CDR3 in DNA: TGTGCCAGCAGTTACTCTTGGGTCGCGGAGTCACCCCTCCACTTT.

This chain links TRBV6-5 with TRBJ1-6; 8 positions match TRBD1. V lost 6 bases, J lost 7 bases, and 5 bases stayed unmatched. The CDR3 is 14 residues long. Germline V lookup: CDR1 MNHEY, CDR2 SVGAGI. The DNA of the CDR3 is TGTGCCAGCAGAGGACAGGGAAACAATTCACCCCTCCACTTT. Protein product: CASRGQGNNSPLHF.

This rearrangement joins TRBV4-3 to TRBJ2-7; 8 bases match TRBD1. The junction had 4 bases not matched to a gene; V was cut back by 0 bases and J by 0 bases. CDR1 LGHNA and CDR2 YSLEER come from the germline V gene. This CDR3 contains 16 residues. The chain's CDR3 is CASSQDSTGGSYEQYF. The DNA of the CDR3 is TGCGCCAGCAGCCAAGATTCAACAGGGGGCTCCTACGAGCAGTACTTC.

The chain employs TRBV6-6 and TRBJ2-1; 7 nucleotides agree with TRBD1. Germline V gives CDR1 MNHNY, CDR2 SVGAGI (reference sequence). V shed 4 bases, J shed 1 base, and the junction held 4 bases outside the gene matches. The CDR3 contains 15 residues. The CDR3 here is CASSSIQGSYNEQFF. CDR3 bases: TGTGCCAGCAGTTCCATACAGGGGTCCTACAATGAGCAGTTCTTC.

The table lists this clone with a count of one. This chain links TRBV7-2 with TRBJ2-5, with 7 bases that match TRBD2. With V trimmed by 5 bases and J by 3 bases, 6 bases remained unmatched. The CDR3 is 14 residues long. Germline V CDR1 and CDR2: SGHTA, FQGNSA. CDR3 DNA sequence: TGTGCCAGCAGCCGCGCCCTAGCGGAAGAGACCCAGTACTTC. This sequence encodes CASSRALAEETQYF.

The DNA for the CDR3 is TGTGCCAGCAGTTTACAGGGAAATTCACCCCTCCACTTT. Residues: CASSLQGNSPLHF. The chain links TRBV27 to TRBJ1-6, with D perhaps matching TRBD1 (5 bases). The CDR3 totals 13 residues. CDR1 and CDR2 (germline): MNHEY, SMNVEV (reference sequence). The ends were cut back, 2 bases at V and 7 bases at J, with 6 bases in the middle.

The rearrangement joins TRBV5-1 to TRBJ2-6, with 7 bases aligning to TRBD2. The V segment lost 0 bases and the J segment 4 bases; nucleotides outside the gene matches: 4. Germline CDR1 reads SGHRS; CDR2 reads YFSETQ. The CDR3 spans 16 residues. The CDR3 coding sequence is TGCGCCAGCAGCTTGGTGCGGGGGTTAGGGGCCAACGTCCTGACTTTC. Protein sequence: CASSLVRGLGANVLTF.

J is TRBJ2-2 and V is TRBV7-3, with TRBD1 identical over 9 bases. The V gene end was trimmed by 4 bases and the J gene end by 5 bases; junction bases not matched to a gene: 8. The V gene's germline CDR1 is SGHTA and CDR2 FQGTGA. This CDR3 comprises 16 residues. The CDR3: CASSSYRGHETGELFF. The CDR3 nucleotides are TGTGCCAGCAGCTCGTACAGGGGGCACGAAACCGGGGAGCTGTTTTTT.

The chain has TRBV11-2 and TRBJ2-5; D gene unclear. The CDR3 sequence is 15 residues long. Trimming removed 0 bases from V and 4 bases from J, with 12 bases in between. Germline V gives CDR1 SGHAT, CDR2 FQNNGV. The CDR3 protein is CASSLESRSGETQYF. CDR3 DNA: TGTGCCAGCAGCTTAGAAAGCAGGTCAGGAGAGACCCAGTACTTC.

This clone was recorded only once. The CDR3 bases are TGTGCCAGCAGTGAAATGGCTGAACCGCCCCAGTACTTC. This sequence encodes CASSEMAEPPQYF. The chain combines TRBV2 with TRBJ2-5; no definite D call. From germline, CDR1 is SNHLY and CDR2 FYNNEI. Trimming stripped 2 bases from V and 9 bases from J, with 13 bases between. CDR3 length: 13 amino acids.

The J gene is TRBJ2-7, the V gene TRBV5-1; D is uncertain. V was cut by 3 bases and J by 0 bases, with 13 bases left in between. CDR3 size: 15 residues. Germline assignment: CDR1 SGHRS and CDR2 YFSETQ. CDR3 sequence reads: CASSSPPGVSYEQYF. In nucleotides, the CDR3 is TGCGCCAGCAGCTCCCCCCCAGGTGTCTCCTACGAGCAGTACTTC.

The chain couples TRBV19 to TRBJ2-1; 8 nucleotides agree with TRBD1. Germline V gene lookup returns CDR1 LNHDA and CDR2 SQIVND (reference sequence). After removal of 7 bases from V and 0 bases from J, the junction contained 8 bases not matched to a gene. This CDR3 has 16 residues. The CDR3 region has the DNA TGTGCCAGTAATACAGGGGGGCCGAGCTCCTACAATGAGCAGTTCTTC. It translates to CASNTGGPSSYNEQFF.

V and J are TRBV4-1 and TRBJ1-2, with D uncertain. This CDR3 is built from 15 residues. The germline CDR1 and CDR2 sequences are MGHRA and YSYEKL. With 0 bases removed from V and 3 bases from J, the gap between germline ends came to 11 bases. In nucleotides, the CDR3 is TGCGCCAGCAGCCAAGAGCCGACCGGGGACTATGGCTACACCTTC. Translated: CASSQEPTGDYGYTF.

The CDR3 here is CASSLIAGITDTQYF. The DNA of the CDR3 is TGTGCCAGCAGCTTAATAGCGGGAATCACAGATACGCAGTATTTT. The J gene is TRBJ2-3, the V gene TRBV7-2, with TRBD2 matching 8 bases. In germline, CDR1 is SGHTA, CDR2 FQGNSA. This CDR3 contains 15 residues. Losses at the gene ends were 2 bases for V and 2 bases for J; bases not matched to a gene: 3.

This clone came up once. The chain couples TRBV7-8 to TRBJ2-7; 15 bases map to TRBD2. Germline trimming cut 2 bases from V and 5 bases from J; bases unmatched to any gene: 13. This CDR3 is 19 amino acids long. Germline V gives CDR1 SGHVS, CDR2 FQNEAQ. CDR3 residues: CASSLRTSGRALGYHEQYF. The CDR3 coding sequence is TGTGCCAGCAGCTTACGGACTAGCGGGAGGGCCTTAGGATACCACGAGCAGTACTTC. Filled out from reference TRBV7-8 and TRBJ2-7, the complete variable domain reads GAGVSQSPRYKVAKRGQDVALRCDPISGHVSLFWYQQALGQGPEFLTYFQNEAQLDKSGLPSDRFFAERPEGSVSTLKIQRTQQEDSAVYLCASSLRTSGRALGYHEQYFGPGTRLTVT.

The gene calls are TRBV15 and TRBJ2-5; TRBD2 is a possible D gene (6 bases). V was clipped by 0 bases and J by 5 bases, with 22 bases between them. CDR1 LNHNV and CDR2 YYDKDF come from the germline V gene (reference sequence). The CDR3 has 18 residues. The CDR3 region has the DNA TGTGCCACCAGCAGAGATCGGCCCGCGGGGCTCCGTTCGGAGACCCAGTACTTC. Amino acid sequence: CATSRDRPAGLRSETQYF. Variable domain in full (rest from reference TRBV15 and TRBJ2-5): DAMVIQNPRYQVTQFGKPVTLSCSQTLNHNVMYWYQQKSSQAPKLLFHYYDKDFNNEADTPDNFQSRRPNTSFCFLDIRSPGLGDTAMYLCATSRDRPAGLRSETQYFGPGTRLLVL.

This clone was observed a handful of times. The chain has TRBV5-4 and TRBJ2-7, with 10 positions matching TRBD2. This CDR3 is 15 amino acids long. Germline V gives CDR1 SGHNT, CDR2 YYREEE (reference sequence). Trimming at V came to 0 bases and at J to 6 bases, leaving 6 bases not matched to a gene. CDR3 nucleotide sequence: TGTGCCAGCAGCTTGGCATCTAGCGGGAGTTCCGAGCAGTACTTC. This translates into CASSLASSGSSEQYF.

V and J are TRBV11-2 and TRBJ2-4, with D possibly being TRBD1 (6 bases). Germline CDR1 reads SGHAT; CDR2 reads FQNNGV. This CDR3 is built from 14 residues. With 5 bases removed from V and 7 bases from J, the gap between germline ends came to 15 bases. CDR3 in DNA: TGTGCCAGCAGCGCATACAGGGAGAGGAACATTCAGTACTTC. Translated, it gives CASSAYRERNIQYF.

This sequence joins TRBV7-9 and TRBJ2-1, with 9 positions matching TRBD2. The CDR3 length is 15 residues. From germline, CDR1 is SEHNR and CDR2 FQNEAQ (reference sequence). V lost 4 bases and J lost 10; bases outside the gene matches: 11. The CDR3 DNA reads TGTGCCAGCAGCTCAGATAGCGGGAGTTTCCACGAGCAGTTCTTC. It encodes CASSSDSGSFHEQFF.

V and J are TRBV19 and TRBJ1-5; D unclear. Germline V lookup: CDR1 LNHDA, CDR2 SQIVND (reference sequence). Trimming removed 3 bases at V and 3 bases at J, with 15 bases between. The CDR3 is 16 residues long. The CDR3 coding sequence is TGTGCCAGTAGTATTCCCCTGGGTGACATCAATCAGCCCCAGCATTTT. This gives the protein CASSIPLGDINQPQHF.